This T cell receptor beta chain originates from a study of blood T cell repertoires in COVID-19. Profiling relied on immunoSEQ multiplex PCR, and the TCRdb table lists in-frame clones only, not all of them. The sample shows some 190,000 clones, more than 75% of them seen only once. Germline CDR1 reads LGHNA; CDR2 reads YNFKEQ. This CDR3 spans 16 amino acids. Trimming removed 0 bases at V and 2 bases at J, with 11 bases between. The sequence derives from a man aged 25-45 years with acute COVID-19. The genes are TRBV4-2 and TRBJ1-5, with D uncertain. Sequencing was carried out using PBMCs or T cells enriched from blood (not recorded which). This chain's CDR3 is CASSQEEGEGNQPQHF. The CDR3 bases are TGTGCCAGCAGCCAAGAAGAGGGTGAAGGCAATCAGCCCCAGCATTTT.